This T cell receptor beta chain emerged from a study of T cell responses to AZD1222 COVID-19 vaccine. CDR3 length: 14 residues. In germline, CDR1 is LNHDA, CDR2 SQIVND (reference sequence). V dropped 5 bases and J dropped 2; count of bases not matched to a gene: 2. Measured with immunoSEQ multiplex PCR; TCRdb has only the in-frame clones, and not every one. This sample carries 90,000 to 120,000 clones, about 92% of them seen once, and the ten largest clones take around 1.2%. The rearrangement links TRBV19 to TRBJ2-3; 9 nucleotides match TRBD2. Source: peripheral blood, taken on day 0 of AZD1222 vaccination. The source of this sequence is an adult in good health. In DNA, the CDR3 is TGTGCCAGTAGTCCTAGCGGGACCACAGATACGCAGTATTTT. It codes for CASSPSGTTDTQYF.